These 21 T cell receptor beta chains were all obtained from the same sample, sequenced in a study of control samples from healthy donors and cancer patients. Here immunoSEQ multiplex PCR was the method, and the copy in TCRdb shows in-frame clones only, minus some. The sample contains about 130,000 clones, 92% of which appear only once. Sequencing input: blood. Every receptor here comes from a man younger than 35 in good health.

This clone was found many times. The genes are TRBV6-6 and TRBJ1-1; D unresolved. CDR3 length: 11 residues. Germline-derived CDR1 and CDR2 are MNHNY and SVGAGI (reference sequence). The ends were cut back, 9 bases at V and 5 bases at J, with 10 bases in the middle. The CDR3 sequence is CASQAGTEAFF. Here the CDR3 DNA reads TGTGCCAGTCAGGCGGGGACTGAAGCTTTCTTT.

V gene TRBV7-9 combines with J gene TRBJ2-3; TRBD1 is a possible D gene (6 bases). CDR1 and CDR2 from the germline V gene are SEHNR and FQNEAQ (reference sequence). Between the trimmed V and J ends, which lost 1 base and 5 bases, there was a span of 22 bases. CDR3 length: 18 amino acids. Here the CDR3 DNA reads TGTGCCAGCAGCTTAGGGGGGCTGGGTCTGATTTTCGGAGATACGCAGTATTTT. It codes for CASSLGGLGLIFGDTQYF.

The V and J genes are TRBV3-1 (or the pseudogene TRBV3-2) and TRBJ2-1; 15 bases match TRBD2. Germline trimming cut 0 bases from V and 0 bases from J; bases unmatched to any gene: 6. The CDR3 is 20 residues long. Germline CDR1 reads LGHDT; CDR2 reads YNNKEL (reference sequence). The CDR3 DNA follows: TGTGCCAGCAGCCAAGATAGGTGGACTAGCGGGGGGGTCTCCTACAATGAGCAGTTCTTC. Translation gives CASSQDRWTSGGVSYNEQFF.

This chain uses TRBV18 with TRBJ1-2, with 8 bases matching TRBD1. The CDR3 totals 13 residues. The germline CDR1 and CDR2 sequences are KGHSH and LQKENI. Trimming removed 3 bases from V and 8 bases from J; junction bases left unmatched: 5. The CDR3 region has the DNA TGTGCCAGCTCACCGTGGACAGGGAAAGGCTACACCTTC. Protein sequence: CASSPWTGKGYTF.

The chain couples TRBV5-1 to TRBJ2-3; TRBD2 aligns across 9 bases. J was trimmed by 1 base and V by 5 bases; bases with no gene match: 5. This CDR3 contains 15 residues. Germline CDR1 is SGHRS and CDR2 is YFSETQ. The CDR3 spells CASSRVAGGTDTQYF. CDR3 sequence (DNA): TGCGCCAGCAGTAGGGTAGCGGGGGGCACAGATACGCAGTATTTT.

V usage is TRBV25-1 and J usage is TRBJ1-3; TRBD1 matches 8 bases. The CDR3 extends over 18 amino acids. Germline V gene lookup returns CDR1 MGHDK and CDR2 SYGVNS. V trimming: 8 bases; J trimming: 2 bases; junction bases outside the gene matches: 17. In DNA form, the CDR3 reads TGTGCCAGCGAGGACAGGGTCACCTCTCTTTATCCTGGAAACACCATATATTTT. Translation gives CASEDRVTSLYPGNTIYF.

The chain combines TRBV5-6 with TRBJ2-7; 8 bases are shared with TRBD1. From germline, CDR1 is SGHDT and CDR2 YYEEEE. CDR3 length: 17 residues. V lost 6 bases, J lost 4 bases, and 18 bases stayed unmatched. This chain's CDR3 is CASNRRVVGTGRYEQYF. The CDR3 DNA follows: TGTGCCAGCAACCGGAGAGTCGTTGGGACAGGTCGGTACGAGCAGTACTTC. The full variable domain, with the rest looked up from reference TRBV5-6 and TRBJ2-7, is DAGVTQSPTHLIKTRGQQVTLRCSPKSGHDTVSWYQQALGQGPQFIFQYYEEEERQRGNFPDRFSGHQFPNYSSELNVNALLLGDSALYLCASNRRVVGTGRYEQYFGPGTRLTVT.

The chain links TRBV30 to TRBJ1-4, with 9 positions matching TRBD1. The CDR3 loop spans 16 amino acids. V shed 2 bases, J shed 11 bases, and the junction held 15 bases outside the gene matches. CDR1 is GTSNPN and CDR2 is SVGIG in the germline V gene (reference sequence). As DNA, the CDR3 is TGTGCCTGGAGTCCGAAACAGGGGGCGAGGGTACGGAAACTGTTTTTT. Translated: CAWSPKQGARVRKLFF.

CDR3 nucleotides: TGTGCCACAAAACGGGGGCAGAGGGGTGAAGCTTTCTTT. Its translation: CATKRGQRGEAFF. The rearrangement links TRBV6-5 to TRBJ1-1, with D maybe TRBD1 (6 bases). The CDR3 is made up of 13 amino acids. V lost 10 bases, J lost 7 bases, and 19 bases lay in between. Per the germline V gene, CDR1 is MNHEY and CDR2 is SVGAGI.

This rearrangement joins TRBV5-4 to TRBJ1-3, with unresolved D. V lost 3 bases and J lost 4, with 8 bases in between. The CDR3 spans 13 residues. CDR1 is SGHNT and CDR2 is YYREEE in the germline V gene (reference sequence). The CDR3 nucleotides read TGTGCCAGCAGCTACTACGCCGGAAACACCATATATTTT. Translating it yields CASSYYAGNTIYF.

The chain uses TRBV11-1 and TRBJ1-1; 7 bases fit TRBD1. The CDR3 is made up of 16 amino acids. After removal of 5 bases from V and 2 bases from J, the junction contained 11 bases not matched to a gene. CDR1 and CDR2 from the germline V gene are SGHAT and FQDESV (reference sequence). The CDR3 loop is CASSTLGDSLNTEAFF. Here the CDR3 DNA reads TGTGCCAGCAGCACCCTAGGGGACAGCCTAAACACTGAAGCTTTCTTT.

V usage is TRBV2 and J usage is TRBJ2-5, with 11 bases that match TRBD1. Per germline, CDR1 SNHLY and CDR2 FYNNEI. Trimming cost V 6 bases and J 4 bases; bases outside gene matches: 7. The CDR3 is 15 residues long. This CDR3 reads CASRVGQGAGETQYF. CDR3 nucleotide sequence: TGTGCCAGCAGGGTAGGACAGGGGGCTGGAGAGACCCAGTACTTC.

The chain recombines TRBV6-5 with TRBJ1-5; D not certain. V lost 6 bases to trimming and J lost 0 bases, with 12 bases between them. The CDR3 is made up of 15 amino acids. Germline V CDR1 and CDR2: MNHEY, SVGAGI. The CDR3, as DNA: TGTGCCAGCAGCGTCGGCCGGTATAGCAATCAGCCCCAGCATTTT. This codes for CASSVGRYSNQPQHF.

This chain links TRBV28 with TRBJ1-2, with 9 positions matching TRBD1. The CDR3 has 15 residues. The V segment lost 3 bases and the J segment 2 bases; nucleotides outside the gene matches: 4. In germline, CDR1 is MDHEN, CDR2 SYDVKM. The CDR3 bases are TGTGCCAGCAGTTTGCCACAGGGGGCGAACTATGGCTACACCTTC. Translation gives CASSLPQGANYGYTF.

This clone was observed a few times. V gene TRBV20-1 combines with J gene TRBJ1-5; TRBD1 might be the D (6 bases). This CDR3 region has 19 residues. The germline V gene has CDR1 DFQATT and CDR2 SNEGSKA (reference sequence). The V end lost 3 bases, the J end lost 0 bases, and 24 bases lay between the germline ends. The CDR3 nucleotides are TGCAGTGCTAGTTCCCCGGGAAGGGGGTCTTCTTATAGCAATCAGCCCCAGCATTTT. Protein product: CSASSPGRGSSYSNQPQHF.

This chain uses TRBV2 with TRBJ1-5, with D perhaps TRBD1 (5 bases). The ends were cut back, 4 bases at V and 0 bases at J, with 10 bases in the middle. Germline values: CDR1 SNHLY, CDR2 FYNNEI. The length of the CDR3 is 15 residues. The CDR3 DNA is TGTGCCAGCAGTGGTGGGGCCCCTAGCAATCAGCCCCAGCATTTT. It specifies CASSGGAPSNQPQHF.

CDR3 bases: TGTGCCACCCGACTAGCGGGGGGGCCAGATACGCAGTATTTT. It yields the protein CATRLAGGPDTQYF. The V call is TRBV30, the J call TRBJ2-3, with 14 bases matching TRBD2. Germline CDR1 and CDR2: GTSNPN and SVGIG (reference sequence). This CDR3 is built from 14 residues. Trimming removed 8 bases from V and 4 bases from J; junction bases left unmatched: 5.

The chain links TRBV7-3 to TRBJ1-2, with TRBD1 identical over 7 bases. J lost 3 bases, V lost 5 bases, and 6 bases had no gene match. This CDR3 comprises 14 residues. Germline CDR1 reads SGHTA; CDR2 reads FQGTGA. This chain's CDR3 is CASSPGTADYGYTF. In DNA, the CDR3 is TGTGCCAGCAGCCCCGGGACAGCTGACTATGGCTACACCTTC.

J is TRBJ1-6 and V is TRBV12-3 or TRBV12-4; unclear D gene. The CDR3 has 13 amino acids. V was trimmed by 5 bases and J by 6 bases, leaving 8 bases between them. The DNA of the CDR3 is TGTGCCAGCAGTCCCGACTTTAATTCACCCCTCCACTTT. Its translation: CASSPDFNSPLHF.

CDR3 DNA: TGTGCCAGCAGATCATTCGACAGGGGGTACACCGGGGAGCTGTTTTTT. It codes for CASRSFDRGYTGELFF. The V and J genes are TRBV7-9 and TRBJ2-2, with 9 bases identical to TRBD1. V lost 6 bases, J lost 3 bases, and 8 bases stayed unmatched. Germline CDR1 and CDR2: SEHNR and FQNEAQ (reference sequence). This CDR3 has 16 residues.

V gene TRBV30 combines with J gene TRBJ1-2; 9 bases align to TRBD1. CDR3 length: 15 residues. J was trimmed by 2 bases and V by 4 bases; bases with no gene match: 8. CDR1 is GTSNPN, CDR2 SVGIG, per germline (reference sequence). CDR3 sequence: CAWTRPGQGNYGYTF. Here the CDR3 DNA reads TGTGCCTGGACCCGACCGGGACAGGGAAACTATGGCTACACCTTC.